The 8 T cell receptor beta chains in this list originate from one sample, sequenced in a study of Ad26.COV2.S vaccination and SARS-CoV-2 variants. The treatment was: some 20 received Ad26.COV2.S at low or high dose, single or two shots; 5 received placebo; per-sample allocation not given. Collection of samples fell on day 63 after the first vaccine or placebo injection. Clones were read by immunoSEQ multiplex PCR, and TCRdb kept only the in-frame ones, dropping some. Of 200,000 to 300,000 clones in the sample, around nine tenths were seen once. This sample comprised peripheral blood, obtained in a trial of Ad26.COV2.S vaccine versus placebo. The receptors stem from a person aged 18-60 years who received the Ad26.COV2.S COVID-19 vaccine or a placebo.

The table lists this clone with a count of one. V gene TRBV9 combines with J gene TRBJ2-1, with TRBD2 as a possible D gene (6 bases). Germline assignment: CDR1 SGDLS and CDR2 YYNGEE. V was cut by 4 bases and J by 9 bases, with 20 bases left in between. This CDR3 has 15 amino acids. The DNA for the CDR3 is TGTGCCAGCAGCTCTAGGCAGGGAGGAGACGCTGAGCAGTTCTTC. Residues: CASSSRQGGDAEQFF.

The chain has TRBV30 and TRBJ2-4, with 7 bases identical to TRBD1. The CDR3 is made up of 12 amino acids. Germline CDR1 reads GTSNPN; CDR2 reads SVGIG (reference sequence). J was trimmed by 6 bases and V by 5 bases; bases with no gene match: 4. CDR3 coding DNA: TGTGCCTGGCAGACAGGGCGAAACATTCAGTACTTC. Its protein is CAWQTGRNIQYF.

In DNA, the CDR3 is TGTGCCAGCAGTTTACTAGCGGCGCATTCCTACGAGCAGTACGTC. It codes for CASSLLAAHSYEQYV. The chain carries TRBV6-6 and TRBJ2-7, with TRBD2 matching over 8 bases. This CDR3 is built from 15 residues. V was clipped by 4 bases and J by 1 base; unmatched bases: 6. Germline loops: CDR1 MNHNY, CDR2 SVGAGI (reference sequence).

The gene calls are TRBV5-1 and TRBJ1-1; 7 nucleotides align to TRBD1. Germline V lookup: CDR1 SGHRS, CDR2 YFSETQ. The J segment lost 4 bases and the V segment lost 3 bases, leaving 6 bases of the junction unmatched. CDR3 length equals 14 residues. The CDR3 loop is CASSSRQGATEAFF. The DNA for the CDR3 is TGCGCCAGCAGCTCCAGACAGGGTGCCACTGAAGCTTTCTTT.

The CDR3 region is CASSSREVSGNTIYF. For the CDR3, the DNA is TGTGCCAGCAGTTCCCGAGAGGTCTCTGGAAACACCATATATTTT. V is TRBV28 and J is TRBJ1-3; D not certain. Germline V gene sequence: CDR1 MDHEN, CDR2 SYDVKM. The CDR3 length is 15 residues. Trimming took off 4 bases at V and 0 bases at J, with 10 bases between the two ends.

The chain joins TRBV6-6 to TRBJ2-1; D is perhaps TRBD2 (6 bases). V gave up 4 bases and J gave up 11 bases, with 21 bases separating them. This CDR3 comprises 15 residues. Germline values: CDR1 MNHNY, CDR2 SVGAGI (reference sequence). In DNA form, the CDR3 reads TGTGCCAGCAGTTTAGGTGGTGGTCGTGGCGGGAAGCAGTTCTTC. Protein product: CASSLGGGRGGKQFF.

The gene calls are TRBV7-8 and TRBJ2-5; the D is unclear. This CDR3 has 17 residues. Germline loops: CDR1 SGHVS, CDR2 FQNEAQ. Trimming shortened V by 3 bases and J by 1 base, and 18 bases separated the two germline ends. This CDR3 is CASSFYPGGAPQETQYF. The CDR3 DNA reads TGTGCCAGCAGCTTTTATCCAGGCGGAGCCCCCCAAGAGACCCAGTACTTC.

The chain recombines TRBV5-1 with TRBJ2-7, with D maybe TRBD2 (5 bases). V lost 2 bases, J lost 3 bases, and 6 bases lay in between. Germline CDR1 reads SGHRS; CDR2 reads YFSETQ. The CDR3 is 12 residues long. Here the CDR3 DNA reads TGCGCCAGCAGCTTAGAGGGCTACGAGCAGTACGTC. Translated: CASSLEGYEQYV.